The rows below give T cell receptor beta chains drawn from one sample of a study of blood T cells in healthy people across ages. TCRdb processed the 5' RACE reads anew with MiXCR; each CDR3 protein has one entry. Of about 830,000 distinct CDR3 sequences in the sample, around 68% were seen once. Sequenced material: blood. These receptor sequences come from a man aged 30 to 39 in good health. Each CDR3 is given without its conserved first and last residue. D genes are given only for firm matches.

v_gene: TRBV21-1
d_gene: NA
CDR3aa: ASSRGGPNLGNSTYEQY

v_gene: TRBV7-6
d_gene: NA
CDR3aa: ASSVQGTQF

v_gene: TRBV28
d_gene: NA
CDR3aa: ASSPITNLRETQY

v_gene: TRBV4-3
d_gene: NA
CDR3aa: ASSQDSANYEQY

v_gene: TRBV28
d_gene: NA
CDR3aa: ASSSPRDGPYEQY

v_gene: TRBV6-2/TRBV6-3
d_gene: NA
CDR3aa: ASRTPGTQY

v_gene: TRBV24-1
d_gene: TRBD2
CDR3aa: ATSGVGAGGKNEQF

v_gene: TRBV7-2
d_gene: NA
CDR3aa: ASSLPKEETQY

v_gene: TRBV20-1
d_gene: NA
CDR3aa: SANRGLVNYEQY

v_gene: TRBV15
d_gene: NA
CDR3aa: ATSRDLSGRGSYEQY

v_gene: TRBV20-1
d_gene: NA
CDR3aa: SARKRRRADQPQH

v_gene: TRBV5-1
d_gene: NA
CDR3aa: ASSLDGSNEKLF

v_gene: TRBV28
d_gene: TRBD1
CDR3aa: ASSPGTGPY

v_gene: TRBV20-1
d_gene: TRBD2
CDR3aa: SARILAGDQQETQY

v_gene: TRBV30
d_gene: NA
CDR3aa: AWNRGSSYNEQF

v_gene: TRBV2
d_gene: NA
CDR3aa: ASRASIYNEQF

v_gene: TRBV15
d_gene: TRBD2
CDR3aa: ATRLRGGYNEQY

v_gene: TRBV5-1
d_gene: TRBD2
CDR3aa: ASSLASGGSNEQF

v_gene: TRBV13
d_gene: NA
CDR3aa: ASSSQDSAYRGQY

v_gene: TRBV9
d_gene: TRBD1
CDR3aa: ASSVRTGGYEQY

v_gene: TRBV7-2
d_gene: NA
CDR3aa: AISLGTLSEQY

v_gene: TRBV7-2
d_gene: NA
CDR3aa: ASSPPGNAYEQF

v_gene: TRBV5-1
d_gene: NA
CDR3aa: ASSLEAETYEQY

v_gene: TRBV6-6
d_gene: NA
CDR3aa: ASTGKSTEAF

v_gene: TRBV27
d_gene: NA
CDR3aa: ASRQTEETAYGYT

v_gene: TRBV7-9
d_gene: NA
CDR3aa: ASSPGGGDYT

v_gene: TRBV7-2
d_gene: TRBD1
CDR3aa: ASSDRAWGYT

v_gene: TRBV29-1
d_gene: TRBD1
CDR3aa: SHRTGGSYNEQF

v_gene: TRBV5-5
d_gene: NA
CDR3aa: ASSLGGVGANVLT

v_gene: TRBV20-1
d_gene: TRBD1
CDR3aa: SAQGAPNEKLF

v_gene: TRBV4-3
d_gene: TRBD1
CDR3aa: ASSQYRGPYGYT

v_gene: TRBV20-1
d_gene: NA
CDR3aa: SACWVYTDTQY

v_gene: TRBV25-1
d_gene: NA
CDR3aa: ASGWAGANVLT

v_gene: TRBV11-2
d_gene: TRBD2
CDR3aa: ASRALAGVSYNEQF